This TCR beta chain was observed in a study of metastatic and nonmetastatic thyroid tumors. None of the patients had undergone any treatment ahead of thyroid surgery. In its sample, this clone was seen many times. With MiXCR, TCRdb called clones anew from the PCR reads. Of nearly 25,000 clones listed, under 15% are singletons. Losses at the gene ends were 1 base for V and 2 bases for J; bases not matched to a gene: 1. Germline CDR1 LNHDA, CDR2 SQIVND (reference sequence). This CDR3 has 15 amino acids. This sequence joins TRBV19 and TRBJ2-1; 8 bases are shared with TRBD2. Sequenced: blood. The receptor comes from a female donor with papillary thyroid cancer or a benign thyroid nodule (not recorded which). Some clones in this sample may be carry-over from other donors' samples. CDR3 sequence (DNA): TGTGCCAGTAGTATAGGGGGACTAGCCTACAATGAGCAGTTCTTC. The encoded protein is CASSIGGLAYNEQFF. Combining the CDR3 with reference TRBV19 and TRBJ2-1 gives the whole variable domain DGGITQSPKYLFRKEGQNVTLSCEQNLNHDAMYWYRQDPGQGLRLIYYSQIVNDFQKGDIAEGYSVSREKKESFPLTVTSAQKNPTAFYLCASSIGGLAYNEQFFGPGTRLTVL.